This T cell receptor (beta chain) was observed in a study of OX40 agonist ivuxolimab in advanced cancers. Study details: Ivuxolimab, an agonist antibody against OX40 (CD134), was given to patients.

Produced via immunoSEQ multiplex PCR; TCRdb's table is partial and in-frame only. The sample yields about 89,000 clones, 86% seen once. Autoimmune disease history or systemic immunosuppression meant exclusion. The CDR3 consists of 12 residues. CDR1 and CDR2 from the germline V gene are SGHRS and YFSETQ. Trimming removed 2 bases at V and 7 bases at J, with 9 bases between. This material consisted of CD4+ or CD8+ T cells sorted from blood, taken in a trial of the OX40 agonist ivuxolimab. The V gene is TRBV5-1, the J gene TRBJ1-1; perhaps TRBD1 as D (6 bases). This sequence originates from an adult with an advanced solid tumor such as melanoma, head and neck, liver or kidney cancer. This chain's CDR3 is CASSFNRDEAFF. CDR3 sequence (DNA): TGCGCCAGCAGCTTCAACAGGGATGAAGCTTTCTTT.